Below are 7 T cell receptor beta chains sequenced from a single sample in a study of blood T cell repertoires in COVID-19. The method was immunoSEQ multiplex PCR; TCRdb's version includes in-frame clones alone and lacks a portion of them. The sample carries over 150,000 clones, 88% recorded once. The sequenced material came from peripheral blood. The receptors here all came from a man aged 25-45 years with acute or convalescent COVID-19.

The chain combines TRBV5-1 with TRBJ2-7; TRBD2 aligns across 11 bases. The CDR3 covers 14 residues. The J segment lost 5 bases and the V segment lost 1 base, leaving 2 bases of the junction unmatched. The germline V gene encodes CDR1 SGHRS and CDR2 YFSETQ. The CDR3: CASSLTSGGDEQYF. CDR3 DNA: TGCGCCAGCAGCTTGACTAGCGGGGGAGACGAGCAGTACTTC.

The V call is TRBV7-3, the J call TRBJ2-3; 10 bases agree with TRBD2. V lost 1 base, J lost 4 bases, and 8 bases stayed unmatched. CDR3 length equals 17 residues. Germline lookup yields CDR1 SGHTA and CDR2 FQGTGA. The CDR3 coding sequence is TGTGCCAGCAGCTTAATCCCTAGCGGGAGATGGTCAGATACGCAGTATTTT. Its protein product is CASSLIPSGRWSDTQYF.

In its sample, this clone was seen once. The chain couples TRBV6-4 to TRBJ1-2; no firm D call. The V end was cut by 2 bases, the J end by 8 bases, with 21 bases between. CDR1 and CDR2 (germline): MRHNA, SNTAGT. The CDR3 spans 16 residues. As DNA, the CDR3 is TGTGCCAGCAGTGACAGGGCCAATTACGGGAAAGAGGGCTACACCTTC. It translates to CASSDRANYGKEGYTF.

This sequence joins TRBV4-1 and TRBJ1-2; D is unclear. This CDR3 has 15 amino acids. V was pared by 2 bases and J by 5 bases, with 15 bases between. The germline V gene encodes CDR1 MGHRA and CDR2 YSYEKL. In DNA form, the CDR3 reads TGCGCCAGCAGCCAACCCCAAGTGCGAAGATATGGCTACACCTTC. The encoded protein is CASSQPQVRRYGYTF.

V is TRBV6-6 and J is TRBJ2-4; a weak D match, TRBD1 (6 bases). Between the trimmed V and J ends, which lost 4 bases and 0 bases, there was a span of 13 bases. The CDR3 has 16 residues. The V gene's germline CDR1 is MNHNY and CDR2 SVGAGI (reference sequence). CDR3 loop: CASSSGQILAKNIQYF. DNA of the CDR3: TGTGCCAGCAGTTCCGGACAGATCTTAGCCAAAAACATTCAGTACTTC.

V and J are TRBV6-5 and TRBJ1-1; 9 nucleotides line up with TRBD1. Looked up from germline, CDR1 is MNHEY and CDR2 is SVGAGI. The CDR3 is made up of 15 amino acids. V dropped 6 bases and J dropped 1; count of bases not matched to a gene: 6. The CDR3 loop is CASRTTGGGNTEAFF. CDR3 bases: TGTGCCAGCAGAACTACAGGGGGCGGGAACACTGAAGCTTTCTTT.

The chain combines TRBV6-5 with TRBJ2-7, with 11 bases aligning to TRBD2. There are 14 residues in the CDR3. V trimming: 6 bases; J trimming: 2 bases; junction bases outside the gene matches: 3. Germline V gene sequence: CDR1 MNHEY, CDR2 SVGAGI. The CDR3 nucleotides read TGTGCCAGCAGAGGACTAGCGGGCACCTACGAGCAGTACTTC. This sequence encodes CASRGLAGTYEQYF.